This TCR beta chain was identified during a study of shared clonotypes between healthy human individuals (dated by TCRdb to 2019 to 2021). Study-level background: A few men and two women, aged 18 to 49 years, made up the cohort. To increase sequencing depth and limit assay-specific biases, different laboratories used diverse techniques to prepare libraries and sequence TCR repertoires. For each donor, three plates each were used for CD4 naive and CD4 memory, two plates were used for CD8 naive, and one plate was used for CD8 memory. To estimate repertoire size and how much clonotypes are shared between individuals, the study performed deep sequencing of blood TCR repertoires from five healthy adults. Leukapheresis yielded between about 0.9 and 9.5 billion PBMCs per donor.

The CDR1 and CDR2 encoded by the germline V gene are SNHLY and FYNNEI. V drops 6 bases and J drops 2 bases, leaving 15 bases in between. The CDR3 holds 15 amino acids from the cysteine to the phenylalanine. Only the CDR3 region is kept as DNA, spanning 45 bases read in frame from base 1. The donors were healthy, HIV-negative adults who had no recently reported acute infections or vaccinations. Every donor was a Caucasian adult residing in Nashville, Tennessee, USA. Magnetic negative selection was used to enrich CD4+ T cells, after which naive cells were positively selected on CD45RA and the negative fraction became the memory subset. Blood was collected by leukapheresis, and PBMCs were isolated by Ficoll-Histopaque density gradient centrifugation and then cryopreserved in liquid nitrogen vapor phase. Analytical flow cytometry was used to check the purity and quantity of every magnetically sorted T cell population. From each sorted fraction, genomic DNA was isolated and quantified by UV absorbance on a Nanodrop 2000c.

Points on this clone: Its antigen remains undetermined. Per-nucleotide qualities are absent, and no much larger clonotype sits a single base away.

On the study overall, not on this receptor specifically: Pairwise subsampling led to the expectation that sequencing depth would affect the degree of clonotype sharing among donors. Because the study included only a small number of donors, the genetic and exposure-history diversity represented was limited. Compared with non-shared clonotypes, the clonotypes found in all four sorted-subset donors had higher generation probabilities. Incomplete sequencing was indicated by rarefaction of sorted-subset datasets, despite the large sequencing depth. Sampling was restricted to blood, and TCR repertoires in tissues likely differ from the TCR repertoires found in blood. When several donors were compared, the shared fraction of clonotypes was 5% to 6.5% for naive CD4, about 4% for naive CD8, 2.3% for memory CD4, and less than 0.5% for memory CD8. Larger estimated clonotype richness was generally found for naive subsets than for memory subsets.

Using the deep immunoSEQ assay, multiplex PCR amplified TCR CDR3 regions from genomic DNA. Genomic DNA extracted from each cell subset was distributed evenly over all wells of several immunoSEQ 96-well plates, and each plate served as one replicate. For sorted subsets, around 0.2 ug of genomic DNA, equivalent to around 31,000 T cell genomes, went into each replicate PCR. The purified libraries were quantified using a Qubit 3.0 fluorometer, sized with a Bioanalyzer 2100, and then quantified again using the KAPA Library Quantification kit. Every immunoSEQ 96-well plate was sequenced on a separate single-read 150-cycle Illumina NextSeq 550 flow cell. Processing in the source paper ran as follows. Because the immunoSEQ output included only junctional sequences and no quality scores, the filtering could not be the same as the filtering used for full-length reads. To assign V/J genes and CDR3, sequences were annotated against IMGT germline references using PyIR, a Python wrapper for IgBLAST v1.9. Reads with weak V/J assignments (E-value above 1e-6), missing CDR3, stop codons, out-of-frame junctions, or ambiguous translated residues were removed. V3J clonotypes were defined as sequences sharing an identical inferred V gene, J gene, and CDR3 amino acid sequence. To compute the percentage overlap between repertoires, the number of shared unique clonotypes was divided by the size of the smaller repertoire. Repertoire richness was assessed with RTK rarefaction, the Chao1 estimator, and Recon v2.1 estimates of unobserved clonotypes. Generation probabilities for all TCRbeta clonotypes obtained by the gDNA method from several donors were computed using OLGA. What TCRdb holds here is the immuneACCESS table cut down to in-frame rearrangements. Part of the clones is not present; checked against another copy, under half of the missing clones reflect an unresolved V gene, and the others are unexplained. V, J and clone size are those of that table, while D and trimming were read from the DNA. The sample data list about 680,000 clones, and roughly 78% of these were observed just once. 1.8% of the sample is held by the ten biggest clonotypes.

The source of this sequence is a woman in her 30s in good health. Sequencing was done on a sample of memory CD4+ T cells sorted from blood. Read against the paper, the sample's cell subset or site label means: CD45RA-negative fraction. The chain is encoded by TRBV2 joined to TRBJ2-3, with the D segment identity uncertain. The nucleotide sequence is given as TGTGCCAGCAGGTCGAAACCGACCCTCACAGATACGCAGTATTTT. It specifies CASRSKPTLTDTQYF.